This passage covers 14 T cell receptor beta chains from one sample sequenced in a study of PD-L1 blockade in urothelial cancer. Measured with immunoSEQ multiplex PCR; TCRdb has only the in-frame clones, and not every one. This table holds roughly 16,000 clones, roughly 90% found once. The sequenced sample was PBMCs, obtained around atezolizumab (anti-PD-L1) treatment. These receptors came from a man aged 45-65 years with urothelial cancer.

This clone was found once. The V gene is TRBV5-6, the J gene TRBJ2-1; the match to TRBD2 covers 12 bases. CDR1 is SGHDT and CDR2 is YYEEEE in the germline V gene. The length of the CDR3 is 17 residues. V lost 3 bases to trimming and J lost 7 bases; unmatched junction nucleotides: 11. CDR3 in DNA: TGTGCCAGCAGCTCCCTAACCCTAGCGGGAGGGCCAAATGAGCAGTTCTTC. Translation gives CASSSLTLAGGPNEQFF.

The chain recombines TRBV30 with TRBJ2-3; D ambiguous. The germline gives CDR1 GTSNPN, CDR2 SVGIG (reference sequence). CDR3 size: 13 residues. Trimming left V 2 bases short and J 2 bases short, with 8 bases between. The CDR3 spells CAWSLQPTDTQYF. The CDR3 DNA is TGTGCCTGGAGTTTACAACCCACAGATACGCAGTATTTT.

This chain joins TRBV7-2 and TRBJ2-7; TRBD1 matches 9 bases. In germline, CDR1 is SGHTA, CDR2 FQGNSA. The length of the CDR3 is 15 residues. With 6 bases clipped from V and 6 bases from J, the junction kept 12 bases outside the gene matches. CDR3 in amino acids: CASSRPGQGMGEQYF. The CDR3 region has the DNA TGTGCCAGCAGTCGCCCCGGACAGGGGATGGGCGAGCAGTACTTC.

The chain links TRBV5-1 to TRBJ1-1; TRBD1 matches 10 bases. After removal of 6 bases from V and 4 bases from J, the junction contained 3 bases not matched to a gene. Germline CDR1 and CDR2: SGHRS and YFSETQ. The CDR3 totals 13 residues. The CDR3 reads CASIRTGGTEAFF. In nucleotides, the CDR3 is TGCGCCAGCATCCGGACAGGGGGCACTGAAGCTTTCTTT.

A word on this clone: The same CDR3 can be traced to other DNA sequences in this sample. The chain joins TRBV19 to TRBJ1-2; D is unresolved. CDR1 and CDR2 from the germline V gene are LNHDA and SQIVND (reference sequence). This CDR3 region has 14 residues. The V end lost 3 bases, the J end lost 2 bases, and 10 bases lay between the germline ends. CDR3 residues: CASSIPGLNYGYTF. CDR3 DNA: TGTGCCAGTAGTATTCCAGGACTGAACTATGGCTACACCTTC. The whole variable domain, filled in from reference TRBV19 and TRBJ1-2, reads DGGITQSPKYLFRKEGQNVTLSCEQNLNHDAMYWYRQDPGQGLRLIYYSQIVNDFQKGDIAEGYSVSREKKESFPLTVTSAQKNPTAFYLCASSIPGLNYGYTFGSGTRLTVV.

V gene TRBV5-1 combines with J gene TRBJ1-2; no firm D call. CDR3 length: 16 residues. Germline lookup yields CDR1 SGHRS and CDR2 YFSETQ. Between the trimmed V and J ends, which lost 1 base and 2 bases, there was a span of 15 bases. Here the CDR3 reads CASSLMEPAPNYGYTF. The CDR3 DNA reads as TGCGCCAGCAGCTTGATGGAGCCCGCGCCAAACTATGGCTACACCTTC.

In its sample, this clone was seen once. The chain has TRBV27 and TRBJ2-5; unclear D gene. The V gene lost 7 bases and the J gene lost 4 bases, with 16 bases spanning the gap. The CDR3 contains 14 residues. Germline V gene lookup returns CDR1 MNHEY and CDR2 SMNVEV (reference sequence). In DNA, the CDR3 is TGTGCCAGCACCATAGCCGCTCGCCGAGAGACCCAGTACTTC. This codes for CASTIAARRETQYF.

The V gene is TRBV7-8, the J gene TRBJ2-7, with TRBD2 as a possible D gene (5 bases). In germline, CDR1 is SGHVS, CDR2 FQNEAQ. The germline V and J ends were trimmed by 2 bases and 4 bases, with 24 bases remaining between them. The CDR3 contains 18 residues. The DNA of the CDR3 is TGTGCCAGCAGCTTAAAGGCCCCTGGGGAGAGATATAGGTACGAGCAGTACTTC. This codes for CASSLKAPGERYRYEQYF.

The genes are TRBV11-2 and TRBJ2-7; 7 bases are a match to TRBD1. CDR1 and CDR2 (germline): SGHAT, FQNNGV. Trimming cost V 1 base and J 4 bases; bases outside gene matches: 4. The CDR3 spans 14 residues. The CDR3 DNA reads TGTGCCAGCAGCTTAGGGACAGGTGCGTACGAGCAGTACTTC. The encoded protein is CASSLGTGAYEQYF.

This CDR3 reads CASSSTGGFGTGANVLTF. The DNA of the CDR3 is TGTGCCAGTAGTAGCACGGGGGGCTTTGGCACTGGGGCCAACGTCCTGACTTTC. The chain links TRBV19 to TRBJ2-6; D is possibly TRBD2 (7 bases). This CDR3 has 18 amino acids. V lost 4 bases, J lost 2 bases, and 18 bases lay in between. The germline gives CDR1 LNHDA, CDR2 SQIVND (reference sequence).

The CDR3 protein is CASSESQGSEQYF. Here the CDR3 DNA reads TGTGCCAGCAGTGAAAGCCAGGGTTCCGAGCAGTACTTC. This chain links TRBV6-1 with TRBJ2-7; perhaps TRBD1 as D (5 bases). The CDR3 loop spans 13 amino acids. CDR1 MNHNS and CDR2 SASEGT come from the germline V gene. Trimming removed 2 bases from V and 6 bases from J, with 11 bases in between.

The gene calls are TRBV5-5 and TRBJ2-5; 12 bases align to TRBD2. The junction had 7 bases not matched to a gene; V was cut back by 3 bases and J by 1 base. This CDR3 region has 17 residues. Germline CDR1 and CDR2: SGHKS and YYEKEE (reference sequence). The CDR3 loop is CASSSRRTSGVQETQYF. The DNA of the CDR3 is TGTGCCAGCAGCTCTCGGCGGACTAGCGGGGTCCAAGAGACCCAGTACTTC. Combining the CDR3 with reference TRBV5-5 and TRBJ2-5 gives the whole variable domain DAGVTQSPTHLIKTRGQQVTLRCSPISGHKSVSWYQQVLGQGPQFIFQYYEKEERGRGNFPDRFSARQFPNYSSELNVNALLLGDSALYLCASSSRRTSGVQETQYFGPGTRLLVL.

The count of this clone is one. The V call is TRBV5-4, the J call TRBJ2-2; 10 positions agree with TRBD2. The ends lost 2 bases at V and 1 base at J; junction bases unmatched: 2. Germline loops: CDR1 SGHNT, CDR2 YYREEE (reference sequence). The CDR3 spans 16 residues. CDR3 amino acids: CASSFWTSGNTGELFF. The DNA of the CDR3 is TGTGCCAGCAGCTTTTGGACTAGCGGGAACACCGGGGAGCTGTTTTTT.

The chain combines TRBV30 with TRBJ1-3; D is unclear. Trimming removed 3 bases at V and 2 bases at J, with 11 bases between. Looked up from germline, CDR1 is GTSNPN and CDR2 is SVGIG (reference sequence). The CDR3 runs 14 residues. The CDR3 sequence: CAWRSGGTGNTIYF. The DNA for the CDR3 is TGTGCCTGGAGGTCAGGTGGAACTGGAAACACCATATATTTT.